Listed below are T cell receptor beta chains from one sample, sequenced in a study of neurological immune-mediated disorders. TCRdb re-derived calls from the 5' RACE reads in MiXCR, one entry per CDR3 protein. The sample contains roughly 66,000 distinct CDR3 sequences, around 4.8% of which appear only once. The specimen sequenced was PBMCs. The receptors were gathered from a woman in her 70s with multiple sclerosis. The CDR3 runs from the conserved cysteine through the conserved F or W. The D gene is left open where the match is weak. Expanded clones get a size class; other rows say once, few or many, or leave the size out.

cdr3_nt: TGCAGCGTGGCAAATGAGCAGTTCTTC
cdr3_aa: CSVANEQFF
v_call: TRBV29-1
d_call: .
j_call: TRBJ2-1
clone_size: .

cdr3_nt: TGCAGTGCTCTTCAAGCGGGAAGGAGCTACAATGAGCAGTTCTTC
cdr3_aa: CSALQAGRSYNEQFF
v_call: TRBV20-1
d_call: TRBD2
j_call: TRBJ2-1
clone_size: many

cdr3_nt: TGCAGTGCTACGACTAGCGGGAGGGAGACCGGGGAGCTGTTTTTT
cdr3_aa: CSATTSGRETGELFF
v_call: TRBV20-1
d_call: TRBD2
j_call: TRBJ2-2
clone_size: many

cdr3_nt: TGTGCCAGCAGTGAAGACAGGGTATCGTACAATGAGCAGTTCTTC
cdr3_aa: CASSEDRVSYNEQFF
v_call: TRBV25-1
d_call: TRBD1
j_call: TRBJ2-1
clone_size: many

cdr3_nt: TGTGCCAGCAGCTTAGCGGTGGGGGCTAGCTCCTACGAGCAGTACTTC
cdr3_aa: CASSLAVGASSYEQYF
v_call: TRBV7-9
d_call: .
j_call: TRBJ2-7
clone_size: many

cdr3_nt: TGTGCCAGCAGCCCACATGGACACTACACAGATACGCAGTATTTT
cdr3_aa: CASSPHGHYTDTQYF
v_call: TRBV21-1
d_call: .
j_call: TRBJ2-3
clone_size: few

cdr3_nt: TGTGCCAGCAGTGAATGGAGGAGTCAAGAGACCCAGTACTTC
cdr3_aa: CASSEWRSQETQYF
v_call: TRBV25-1
d_call: .
j_call: TRBJ2-5
clone_size: few

cdr3_nt: TGTGCCAGCAGCTCGGACCGTTTATACGAGCAGTACTTC
cdr3_aa: CASSSDRLYEQYF
v_call: TRBV7-2
d_call: .
j_call: TRBJ2-7
clone_size: many

cdr3_nt: TGTGCCAGCAGCTGGCGGGGGGGGAACACTGAAGCTTTCTTT
cdr3_aa: CASSWRGGNTEAFF
v_call: TRBV11-2
d_call: .
j_call: TRBJ1-1
clone_size: .

cdr3_nt: TGCAGCGTTGGCGGCCACAATGAGCAGTTCTTC
cdr3_aa: CSVGGHNEQFF
v_call: TRBV29-1
d_call: .
j_call: TRBJ2-1
clone_size: few

cdr3_nt: TGCGCCAGCAGTTTAGGACAGGGCTACATTCAGTACTTC
cdr3_aa: CASSLGQGYIQYF
v_call: TRBV5-1
d_call: TRBD1
j_call: TRBJ2-4
clone_size: .

cdr3_nt: TGTGCCAGCAGTACCGACAGGAACACTGAAGCTTTCTTT
cdr3_aa: CASSTDRNTEAFF
v_call: TRBV6-6
d_call: .
j_call: TRBJ1-1
clone_size: .

cdr3_nt: TGCAGTGCTAGCTTGGGGGGTTCGGGCACAGATACGCAGTATTTT
cdr3_aa: CSASLGGSGTDTQYF
v_call: TRBV20-1
d_call: .
j_call: TRBJ2-3
clone_size: many

cdr3_nt: TGCGCCAGCAGCCAAGATAGAGCGGGAGGGCGTCCCGAGCAGTACTTC
cdr3_aa: CASSQDRAGGRPEQYF
v_call: TRBV4-3
d_call: TRBD2
j_call: TRBJ2-7
clone_size: .